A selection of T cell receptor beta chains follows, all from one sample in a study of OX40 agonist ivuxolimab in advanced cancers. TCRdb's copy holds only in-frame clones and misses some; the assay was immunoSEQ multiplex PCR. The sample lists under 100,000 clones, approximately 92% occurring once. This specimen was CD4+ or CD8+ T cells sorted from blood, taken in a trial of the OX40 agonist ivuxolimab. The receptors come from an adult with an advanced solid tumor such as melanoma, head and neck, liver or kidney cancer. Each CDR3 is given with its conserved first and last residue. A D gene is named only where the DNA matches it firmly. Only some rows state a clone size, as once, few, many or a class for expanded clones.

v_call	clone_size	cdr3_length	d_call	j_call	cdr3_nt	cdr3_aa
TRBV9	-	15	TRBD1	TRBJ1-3	TGTGCCAGCAGCGTAGTGGCAGGGGGTCGAAACACCATATATTTT	CASSVVAGGRNTIYF
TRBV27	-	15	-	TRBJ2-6	TGTGCCAGCAGCCCCCAGGTATCTGGGGCCAACGTCCTGACTTTC	CASSPQVSGANVLTF
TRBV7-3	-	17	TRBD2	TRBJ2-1	TGTGCCAGCAGCTTAGTGGGACTAGCGGCCGCCTACAATGAGCAGTTCTTC	CASSLVGLAAAYNEQFF
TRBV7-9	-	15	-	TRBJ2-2	TGTGCCAGCAGCAAAAGTTTCGATATAGCCGGGGAGCTGTTTTTT	CASSKSFDIAGELFF
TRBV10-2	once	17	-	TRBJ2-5	TGCGCCAGCAGTGAGGGGTTCTTCCGGAGTGGGGCAGAGACCCAGTACTTC	CASSEGFFRSGAETQYF
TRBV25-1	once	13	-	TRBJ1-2	TGTGCCAGCAGTGATTTTGGTTTTGATGGCTACACCTTC	CASSDFGFDGYTF
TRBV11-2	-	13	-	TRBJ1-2	TGTGCCAGCAGCACCCCGGGTGCGGCTGGCTACACCTTC	CASSTPGAAGYTF
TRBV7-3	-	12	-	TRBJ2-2	TGTGCCAGCAAGGGGCGCACCGGGGAGCTGTTTTTT	CASKGRTGELFF
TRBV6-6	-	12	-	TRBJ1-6	TGTGCCAGCAGTTCGGGAGATTCACCCCTCCACTTT	CASSSGDSPLHF
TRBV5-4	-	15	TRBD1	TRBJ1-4	TGTGCCAGCAGCCGCAGGGACAGGGGTTTTGAAAAACTGTTTTTT	CASSRRDRGFEKLFF
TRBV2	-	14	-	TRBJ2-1	TGTGCCAGCAGACCCGGGGGAGCTTTCGATGAGCAGTTCTTC	CASRPGGAFDEQFF
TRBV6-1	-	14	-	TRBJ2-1	TGTGCCAGCAGTGAAGCGTACAGCAAGAATGAGCAGTTCTTC	CASSEAYSKNEQFF
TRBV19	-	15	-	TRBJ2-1	TGTGCCAGTAGCGGCGGGTCGAGCTCCTACAATGAGCAGTTCTTC	CASSGGSSSYNEQFF
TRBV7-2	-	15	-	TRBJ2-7	TGTGCCAGCAGCACCCCCCAGGGACCCGGATACGAGCAGTACTTC	CASSTPQGPGYEQYF
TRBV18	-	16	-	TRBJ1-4	TGTGCCAGCTCACTCCTTCTCCAGGGGCAAAATGAAAAACTGTTTTTT	CASSLLLQGQNEKLFF
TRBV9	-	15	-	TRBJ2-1	TGTGCCAGCAGCCTTAGAGCCGGGGAAACCAATGAGCAGTTCTTC	CASSLRAGETNEQFF
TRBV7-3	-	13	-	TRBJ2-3	TGTGCCAGCAGCTTAAATCCGACAGATACGCAGTATTTT	CASSLNPTDTQYF
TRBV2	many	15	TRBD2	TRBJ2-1	TGTGCCAGCAGTGACCCGCTAGCGGTCTACAATGAGCAGTTCTTC	CASSDPLAVYNEQFF
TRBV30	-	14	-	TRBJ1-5	TGTGCCTGGAGTTTGGGATATAGCAATCAGCCCCAGCATTTT	CAWSLGYSNQPQHF
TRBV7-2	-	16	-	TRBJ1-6	TGTGCCAGCAGCTTAGTTGGGTCCGGGGAAGGTTCACCCCTCCACTTT	CASSLVGSGEGSPLHF
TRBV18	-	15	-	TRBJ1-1	TGTGCCAGCTCACAAGAGGGCCGACTTGTCACTGAAGCTTTCTTT	CASSQEGRLVTEAFF
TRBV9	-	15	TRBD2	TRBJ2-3	TGTGCCAGCAGCGTTAGCGGGGGGGCGGCAGATACGCAGTATTTT	CASSVSGGAADTQYF
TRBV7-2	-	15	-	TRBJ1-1	TGTGCCAGCAGCTTAGGGGCCAAGGGGGACACTGAAGCTTTCTTT	CASSLGAKGDTEAFF
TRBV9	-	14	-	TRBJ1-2	TGTGCCAGCAGCTCAAGTGGGGGTAACTATGGCTACACCTTC	CASSSSGGNYGYTF
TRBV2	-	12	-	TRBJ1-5	TGTGCCAGCAGTAGGAGGCATCAGCCCCAGCATTTT	CASSRRHQPQHF
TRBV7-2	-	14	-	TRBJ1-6	TGTGCCAGCAGCTTGCCGTGGGGGGTTTCACCCCTCCACTTT	CASSLPWGVSPLHF
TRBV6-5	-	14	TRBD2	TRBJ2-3	TGTGCCAGCAGCCGGACTAGCGGCCGGGATACGCAGTATTTT	CASSRTSGRDTQYF
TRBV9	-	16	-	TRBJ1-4	TGTGCCAGCAGCGTACGGGGGGTTGCAACTAATGAAAAACTGTTTTTT	CASSVRGVATNEKLFF
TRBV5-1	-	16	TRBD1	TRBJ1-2	TGCGCCAGCAGCTTGGACCAGGGGGCTACGAATCATGGCTACACCTTC	CASSLDQGATNHGYTF
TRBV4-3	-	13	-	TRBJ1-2	TGCGCCAGCAGCCAAGATGGGAAATATGGCTACACCTTC	CASSQDGKYGYTF
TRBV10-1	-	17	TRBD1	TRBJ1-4	TGCGCCAGCAGGAGGAGGGGGCGAGTGGAAACTAATGAAAAACTGTTTTTT	CASRRRGRVETNEKLFF
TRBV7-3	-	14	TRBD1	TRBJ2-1	TGTGCCAGCAGCTTAGACAGGGACTACAATGAGCAGTTCTTC	CASSLDRDYNEQFF
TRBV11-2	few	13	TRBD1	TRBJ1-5	TGTGCCAGCAGCTTGGACAGGAACCAGCCCCAGCATTTT	CASSLDRNQPQHF
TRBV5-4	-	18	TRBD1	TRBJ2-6	TGTGCCAGCAGCCCACAACAGGGGGCGGGCTCTGGGGCCAACGTCCTGACTTTC	CASSPQQGAGSGANVLTF
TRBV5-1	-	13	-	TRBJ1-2	TGCGCCAGCAGCTCGGGGGACGGCGGTGGCTACACCTTC	CASSSGDGGGYTF
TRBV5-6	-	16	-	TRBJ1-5	TGTGCCAGCAGCTTGGGGCCAGCTAATAGCAATCAGCCCCAGCATTTT	CASSLGPANSNQPQHF
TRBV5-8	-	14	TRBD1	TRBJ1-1	TGTGCCAGCTCGGACAGGGCAAAGAACACTGAAGCTTTCTTT	CASSDRAKNTEAFF
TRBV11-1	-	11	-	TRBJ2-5	TGTGCCAGCAGGGGGGAGGAGACCCAGTACTTC	CASRGEETQYF
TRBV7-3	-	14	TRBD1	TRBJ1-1	TGTGCCAGCAGCCTTGGACAGGGCGACACTGAAGCTTTCTTT	CASSLGQGDTEAFF
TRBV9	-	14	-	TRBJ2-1	TGTGCCAGCAGCCCCCTCACCGGCGACAATGAGCAGTTCTTC	CASSPLTGDNEQFF
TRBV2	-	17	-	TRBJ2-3	TGTGCCAGCAGCGCCAGACTTGGAAGTACGACGACAGATACGCAGTATTTT	CASSARLGSTTTDTQYF
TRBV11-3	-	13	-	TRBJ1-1	TGTGCCAGCAGCTTAGGTTTGAACACTGAAGCTTTCTTT	CASSLGLNTEAFF
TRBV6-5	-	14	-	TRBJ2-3	TGTGCCAGCAGGTTACAACGGGACACAGATACGCAGTATTTT	CASRLQRDTDTQYF
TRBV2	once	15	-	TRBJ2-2	TGTGCCAGCATCCAAGGGCCCGCGAACACCGGGGAGCTGTTTTTT	CASIQGPANTGELFF
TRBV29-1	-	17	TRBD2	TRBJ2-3	TGCAGCGTAGTCTTGGGACTAGCGGGGCGGACCACAGATACGCAGTATTTT	CSVVLGLAGRTTDTQYF
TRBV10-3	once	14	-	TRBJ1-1	TGTGCCATCAGTCCCGATCCCCGGGACACTGAAGCTTTCTTT	CAISPDPRDTEAFF
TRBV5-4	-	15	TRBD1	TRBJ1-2	TGTGCCAGCAGCTTGGCCTACAGGGGAGACTATGGCTACACCTTC	CASSLAYRGDYGYTF
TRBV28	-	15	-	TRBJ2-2	TGTGCCAGCGCCCGGGGCAGGGGTAGGACCGGGGAGCTGTTTTTT	CASARGRGRTGELFF
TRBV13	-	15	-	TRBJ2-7	TGTGCCAGCAGCTCGAGGGCCAGCGGCGCCCACGAGCAGTACTTC	CASSSRASGAHEQYF
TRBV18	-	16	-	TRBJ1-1	TGTGCCAGCTCACCATGGGGTTTGTCCGTGAACACTGAAGCTTTCTTT	CASSPWGLSVNTEAFF
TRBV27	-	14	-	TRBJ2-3	TGTGCCAGCAGTTCCCGGGCCAGCACAGATACGCAGTATTTT	CASSSRASTDTQYF
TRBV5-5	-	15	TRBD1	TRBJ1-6	TGTGCCAGCAGCTTGGAGGGACAGAAGGATTCACCCCTCCACTTT	CASSLEGQKDSPLHF
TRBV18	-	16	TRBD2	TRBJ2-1	TGTGCCAGCTCACCGACCGGGACTAGCGGGATTGGTGAGCAGTTCTTC	CASSPTGTSGIGEQFF
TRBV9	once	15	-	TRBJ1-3	TGTGCCAGCAGCGTAGAGGAGGTTTCTGGAAACACCATATATTTT	CASSVEEVSGNTIYF
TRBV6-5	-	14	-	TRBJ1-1	TGTGCCAGCAGTACCCTCAGCAGGGCGGGTGAAGCTTTCTTT	CASSTLSRAGEAFF
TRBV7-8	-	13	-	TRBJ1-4	TGTGCCAGCAGCCTGGGGGAAAGGGAAAAACTGTTTTTT	CASSLGEREKLFF
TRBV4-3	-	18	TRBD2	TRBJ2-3	TGCGCCAGCAGCCTATTCCTTAGCGGGGGGGCCGGATCAGATACGCAGTATTTT	CASSLFLSGGAGSDTQYF